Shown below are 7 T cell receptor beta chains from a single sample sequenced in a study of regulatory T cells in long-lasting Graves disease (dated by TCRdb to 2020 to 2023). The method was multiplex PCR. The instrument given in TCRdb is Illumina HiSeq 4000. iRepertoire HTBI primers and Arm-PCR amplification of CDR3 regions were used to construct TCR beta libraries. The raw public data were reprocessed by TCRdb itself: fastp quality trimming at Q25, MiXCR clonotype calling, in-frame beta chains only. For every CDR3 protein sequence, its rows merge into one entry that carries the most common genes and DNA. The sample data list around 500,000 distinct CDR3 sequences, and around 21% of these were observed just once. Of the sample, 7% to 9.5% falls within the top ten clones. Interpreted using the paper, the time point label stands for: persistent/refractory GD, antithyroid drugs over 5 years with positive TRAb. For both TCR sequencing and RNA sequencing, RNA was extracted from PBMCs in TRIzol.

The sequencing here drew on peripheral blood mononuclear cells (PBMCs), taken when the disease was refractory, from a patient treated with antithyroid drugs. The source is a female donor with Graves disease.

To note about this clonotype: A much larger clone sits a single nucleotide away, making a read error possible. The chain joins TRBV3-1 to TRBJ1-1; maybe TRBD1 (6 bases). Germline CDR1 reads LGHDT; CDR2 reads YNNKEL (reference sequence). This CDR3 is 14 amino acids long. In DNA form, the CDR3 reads TGTGCCAGCAGCCAAGGATTAGGGGGGGAGGAAGCTCTCTTT. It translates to CASSQGLGGEEALF.

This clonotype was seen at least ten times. CDR3: CASTLRPGTAEAFF. The CDR3 DNA reads TGTGCCAGCACCCTAAGGCCGGGGACAGCTGAAGCTTTCTTT. The chain employs TRBV6-1 and TRBJ1-1, with 7 bases matching TRBD1. The length of the CDR3 is 14 residues. Germline V gene sequence: CDR1 MNHNS, CDR2 SASEGT. V lost 7 bases to trimming and J lost 6 bases; unmatched junction nucleotides: 11.

Here the CDR3 DNA reads TGCAGTGCTAGGAGGGGCACTGAGCAGTTCTTC. This sequence encodes CSARRGTEQFF. The chain has TRBV20-1 and TRBJ2-1; D may be TRBD1 or TRBD2 (5 bases each). V dropped 3 bases and J dropped 9 bases, with 9 bases sitting between them. The CDR3 covers 11 residues. In germline, CDR1 is DFQATT, CDR2 SNEGSKA (reference sequence).

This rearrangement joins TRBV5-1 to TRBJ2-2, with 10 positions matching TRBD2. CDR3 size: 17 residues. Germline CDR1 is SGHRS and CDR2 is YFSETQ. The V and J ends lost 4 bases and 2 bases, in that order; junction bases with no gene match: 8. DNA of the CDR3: TGCGCCAGCAGCGGACCTCGGACTAGCGGAAACACCGGGGAGCTGTTTTTT. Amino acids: CASSGPRTSGNTGELFF. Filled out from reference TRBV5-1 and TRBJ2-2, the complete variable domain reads KAGVTQTPRYLIKTRGQQVTLSCSPISGHRSVSWYQQTPGQGLQFLFEYFSETQRNKGNFPGRFSGRQFSNSRSEMNVSTLELGDSALYLCASSGPRTSGNTGELFFGEGSRLTVL.

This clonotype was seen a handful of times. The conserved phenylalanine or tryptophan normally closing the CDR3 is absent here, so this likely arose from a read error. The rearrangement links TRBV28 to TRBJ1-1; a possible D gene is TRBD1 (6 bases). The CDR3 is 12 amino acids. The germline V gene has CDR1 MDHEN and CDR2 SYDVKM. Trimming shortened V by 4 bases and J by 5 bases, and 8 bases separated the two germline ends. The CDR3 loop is CASSWGRTEAFL. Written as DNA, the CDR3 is TGTGCCAGCAGTTGGGGGCGGACTGAAGCTTTCCTT.

Here the CDR3 reads CATSQFGRETYNEQFF. CDR3 nucleotide sequence: TGTGCCACCTCACAATTTGGGCGGGAGACCTACAATGAGCAGTTCTTC. The J gene is TRBJ2-1, the V gene TRBV7-9; TRBD2 matches 7 bases. CDR1 SEHNR and CDR2 FQNEAQ come from the germline V gene (reference sequence). V shed 10 bases and J 2 bases; nucleotides not matched to a gene: 14. The CDR3 is 16 amino acids.

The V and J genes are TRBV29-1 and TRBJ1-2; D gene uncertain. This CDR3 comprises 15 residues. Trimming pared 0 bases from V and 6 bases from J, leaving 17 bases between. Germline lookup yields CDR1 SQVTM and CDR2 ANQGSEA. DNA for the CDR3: TGCAGCGTTGAAGAATGGGGTAACTTGGGAGATGGCTACACCTTC. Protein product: CSVEEWGNLGDGYTF. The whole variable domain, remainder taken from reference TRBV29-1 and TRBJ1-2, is SAVISQKPSRDICQRGTSLTIQCQVDSQVTMMFWYRQQPGQSLTLIATANQGSEATYESGFVIDKFPISRPNLTFSTLTVSNMSPEDSSIYLCSVEEWGNLGDGYTFGSGTRLTVV.